The 28 T cell receptor beta chains in this list originate from one sample, sequenced in a study of Ad26.COV2.S vaccination and SARS-CoV-2 variants. Treatment of the sample: 15 to 20 received Ad26.COV2.S at low or high dose, single or two shots; several received placebo; per-sample allocation not given. Specimens were obtained on day 63 following the first vaccine or placebo injection. Clones were sequenced by immunoSEQ multiplex PCR, and TCRdb holds only the in-frame ones, with some missing. Of approximately 460,000 clones listed, about 88% are singletons. The specimen comprised peripheral blood, sampled in a trial of Ad26.COV2.S vaccine versus placebo. The receptors derive from a person aged 18 to 59 who received the Ad26.COV2.S COVID-19 vaccine or a placebo.

The CDR3 spells CASSPTSGALLEQYF. The CDR3 DNA reads as TGTGCCAGCAGCCCCACTAGCGGGGCCTTACTCGAGCAGTACTTC. This chain joins TRBV11-2 and TRBJ2-7; 10 bases match TRBD2. Per the germline V gene, CDR1 is SGHAT and CDR2 is FQNNGV. This CDR3 spans 15 amino acids. J gave up 6 bases and V 5 bases, and 10 bases lay outside the gene matches.

This chain connects TRBV10-3 to TRBJ2-3; D uncertain. Per germline, CDR1 ENHRY and CDR2 SYGVKD. The CDR3 is made up of 14 amino acids. The V end was cut by 0 bases, the J end by 11 bases, with 15 bases between. The CDR3 nucleotides are TGTGCCATCAGTGAGTCGACGGGCCGCATCAAGCAGTATTTT. Amino acids: CAISESTGRIKQYF.

CDR3 sequence: CASNSGDQPQHF. CDR3 coding DNA: TGTGCCAGCAATTCAGGGGACCAGCCCCAGCATTTT. The chain carries TRBV28 and TRBJ1-5; D may be TRBD1 (6 bases). The V and J ends lost 7 bases and 7 bases respectively, with 11 bases between them. Germline values: CDR1 MDHEN, CDR2 SYDVKM. The CDR3 has 12 amino acids.

The gene calls are TRBV5-4 and TRBJ2-3, with D possibly called TRBD1 or TRBD2 (5 bases each). Germline loops: CDR1 SGHNT, CDR2 YYREEE (reference sequence). V lost 4 bases to trimming and J lost 0 bases, with 12 bases between them. The CDR3 length is 15 residues. CDR3 protein: CASSRDRRSTDTQYF. In DNA, the CDR3 is TGTGCCAGCAGCCGGGACCGTAGAAGCACAGATACGCAGTATTTT.

The chain recombines TRBV6-5 with TRBJ2-1, with TRBD2 matching over 7 bases. V lost 5 bases to trimming and J lost 4 bases; unmatched junction nucleotides: 5. Germline assignment: CDR1 MNHEY and CDR2 SVGAGI. CDR3 length: 14 amino acids. CDR3 bases: TGTGCCAGCAGTCCGGGAGGCTCGTACAATGAGCAGTTCTTC. This translates into CASSPGGSYNEQFF.

As concerns this clone: Other DNA sequences in the same sample also yield this CDR3. V gene TRBV27 combines with J gene TRBJ1-1; perhaps TRBD1 as D (6 bases). The germline V gene encodes CDR1 MNHEY and CDR2 SMNVEV (reference sequence). This CDR3 is built from 13 residues. With 3 bases removed from V and 2 bases from J, the gap between germline ends came to 7 bases. The CDR3 reads CASSLGANTEAFF. The CDR3 DNA is TGTGCCAGCAGTTTGGGGGCAAACACTGAAGCTTTCTTT.

The chain uses TRBV7-2 and TRBJ1-6; TRBD1 agrees at 9 bases. The germline CDR1 and CDR2 sequences are SGHTA and FQGNSA. J was trimmed by 13 bases and V by 1 base; bases with no gene match: 20. The CDR3 has 19 residues. CDR3 sequence reads: CASSLGTGWGGQGRNPLHF. DNA for the CDR3: TGTGCCAGCAGCTTAGGGACAGGTTGGGGAGGACAGGGGAGGAACCCCCTCCACTTT.

The chain is built from TRBV30 and TRBJ2-3, with 7 bases aligning to TRBD2. After removal of 3 bases from V and 8 bases from J, the junction contained 11 bases not matched to a gene. CDR1 and CDR2 from the germline V gene are GTSNPN and SVGIG (reference sequence). The CDR3 length is 14 residues. The CDR3 here is CAWRDKGGRGTQYF. CDR3 DNA sequence: TGTGCCTGGAGGGACAAAGGTGGGAGGGGTACGCAGTATTTT.

The DNA of the CDR3 is TGTGCCAGCAGTCTACTCCCGGGACAAAATACTGGGCTGTACTTC. Amino acid sequence: CASSLLPGQNTGLYF. The chain is built from TRBV6-4 and TRBJ2-7, with D perhaps matching TRBD1 (6 bases). Germline values: CDR1 MRHNA, CDR2 SNTAGT. This CDR3 contains 15 residues. V lost 5 bases and J 12 bases, leaving 26 bases between the germline ends.

This chain links TRBV29-1 with TRBJ1-2, with D possibly matching TRBD1 (5 bases). This CDR3 contains 15 residues. The ends were cut back, 0 bases at V and 4 bases at J, with 15 bases in the middle. Germline V lookup: CDR1 SQVTM, CDR2 ANQGSEA. The CDR3 DNA sequence: TGCAGCGTTGAAGATGCGGCAGGGAAAGGCTATGGCTACACCTTC. Protein: CSVEDAAGKGYGYTF.

Only a few counts were recorded for this clone. The rearrangement joins TRBV11-2 to TRBJ2-7; D tentatively reads TRBD1 or TRBD2 (5 bases each). The CDR3 spans 16 residues. Trimming stripped 0 bases from V and 1 base from J, with 13 bases between. The V gene's germline CDR1 is SGHAT and CDR2 FQNNGV. This CDR3 is CASSLEPGLKSYEQYF. The CDR3 DNA reads TGTGCCAGCAGCTTAGAGCCGGGGCTCAAGTCCTACGAGCAGTACTTC.

The chain combines TRBV5-8 with TRBJ1-1; D gene ambiguous. V lost 9 bases to trimming and J lost 0 bases, with 12 bases between them. Germline CDR1 reads SGHTS; CDR2 reads YDEGEE. This CDR3 is 13 amino acids long. CDR3 DNA: TGTGCCACCCGGGCAGCTATGAACACTGAAGCTTTCTTT. Residues: CATRAAMNTEAFF.

CDR3 nucleotide sequence: TGTGCCAGCAGCATTCGCGAGACAGGGTCTGGAAACACCATATATTTT. Amino acid sequence: CASSIRETGSGNTIYF. The genes are TRBV7-9 and TRBJ1-3; 7 positions match TRBD1. Germline-derived CDR1 and CDR2 are SEHNR and FQNEAQ (reference sequence). Trimming cost V 5 bases and J 1 base; bases outside gene matches: 8. The CDR3 has 16 residues. The full variable domain, rest sourced from reference TRBV7-9 and TRBJ1-3, is DTGVSQNPRHKITKRGQNVTFRCDPISEHNRLYWYRQTLGQGPEFLTYFQNEAQLEKSRLLSDRFSAERPKGSFSTLEIQRTEQGDSAMYLCASSIRETGSGNTIYFGEGSWLTVV.

This clone was seen more than once but under ten times. The chain employs TRBV10-2 and TRBJ1-3; no firm D call. Trimming took 3 bases from V and 4 from J, leaving 4 bases between them. Germline CDR1 and CDR2: WSHSY and SAAADI. This CDR3 contains 12 residues. The chain's CDR3 is CASSESGNTIYF. DNA for the CDR3: TGCGCCAGCAGTGAAAGCGGAAACACCATATATTTT.

This chain connects TRBV23-1 to TRBJ1-5; D is uncertain. TRBV23-1 is known as an ORF, though its function is uncertain. Trimming pared 8 bases from V and 0 bases from J, leaving 14 bases between. This CDR3 contains 15 residues. CDR3 in DNA: TGCGCCAGCGGAGTAATAGGGTATAGCAATCAGCCCCAGCATTTT. This gives the protein CASGVIGYSNQPQHF.

The chain joins TRBV4-3 to TRBJ1-1; D unresolved. Germline CDR1 LGHNA, CDR2 YSLEER. CDR3 length: 14 amino acids. Trimming took 1 base from V and 1 from J, leaving 7 bases between them. CDR3 amino acids: CASSQVIRNTEAFF. CDR3 DNA: TGCGCCAGCAGCCAAGTAATCAGGAACACTGAAGCTTTCTTT.

This rearrangement joins TRBV11-2 to TRBJ1-1; no clear D. The CDR3 spans 15 residues. Germline CDR1 reads SGHAT; CDR2 reads FQNNGV. V was clipped by 2 bases and J by 0 bases, with 10 bases between them. The CDR3 here is CASSLFAGMNTEAFF. The DNA for the CDR3 is TGTGCCAGCAGCTTATTTGCGGGGATGAACACTGAAGCTTTCTTT.

This chain uses TRBV4-3 with TRBJ1-6, with D perhaps matching TRBD1 (5 bases). The CDR3 runs 16 residues. The V and J ends lost 3 bases and 7 bases respectively, with 16 bases between them. CDR1 is LGHNA, CDR2 YSLEER, per germline. CDR3 in DNA: TGCGCCAGCAGCCAGACCACGGGGAGGGGAAATTCACCCCTCCACTTT. It specifies CASSQTTGRGNSPLHF.

The CDR3 DNA reads TGTGCCAGCAGGGTAGCCTATAATTCACCCCTCCACTTT. Protein sequence: CASRVAYNSPLHF. The V call is TRBV2, the J call TRBJ1-6; D is unresolved. From germline, CDR1 is SNHLY and CDR2 FYNNEI. V gave up 6 bases and J gave up 2 bases, with 5 bases separating them. This CDR3 comprises 13 residues.

V is TRBV27 and J is TRBJ2-7; 9 bases map to TRBD2. The CDR3 has 15 amino acids. Trimming at V came to 3 bases and at J to 0 bases, leaving 3 bases not matched to a gene. CDR1 and CDR2 from the germline V gene are MNHEY and SMNVEV (reference sequence). The CDR3 nucleotides are TGTGCCAGCAGTTTTTTTAGCGGGAGCTCCTACGAGCAGTACTTC. Translation gives CASSFFSGSSYEQYF.

This clone is a singleton in its sample. This chain joins TRBV18 and TRBJ1-2; 10 nucleotides agree with TRBD1. The V segment lost 1 base and the J segment 4 bases; nucleotides outside the gene matches: 3. The CDR3 is 15 amino acids. Germline V gene sequence: CDR1 KGHSH, CDR2 LQKENI. CDR3 in DNA: TGTGCCAGCTCACCACGTGGGACAGGGGCCTATGGCTACACCTTC. Translated, it gives CASSPRGTGAYGYTF.

This chain uses TRBV18 with TRBJ2-1, with D unclear. The length of the CDR3 is 15 residues. In germline, CDR1 is KGHSH, CDR2 LQKENI. The ends were cut back, 3 bases at V and 4 bases at J, with 13 bases in the middle. The CDR3: CASSPEDSPYNEQFF. The CDR3 region has the DNA TGTGCCAGCTCACCTGAAGATAGCCCTTACAATGAGCAGTTCTTC.

This rearrangement joins TRBV29-1 to TRBJ2-7; D is undetermined. This CDR3 has 13 amino acids. The germline CDR1 and CDR2 sequences are SQVTM and ANQGSEA. Trimming took 6 bases from V and 4 from J, leaving 16 bases between them. This CDR3 is CSVLPEQGYEQYF. The CDR3 bases are TGCAGCGTCCTACCCGAACAAGGATACGAGCAGTACTTC.

The J gene is TRBJ2-7, the V gene TRBV2; 7 nucleotides match TRBD1. The CDR3 contains 13 residues. CDR1 and CDR2 (germline): SNHLY, FYNNEI. V was pared by 11 bases and J by 4 bases, with 11 bases of the junction left unmatched. The CDR3 sequence is CAARPRGMYEQYF. For the CDR3, the DNA is TGTGCCGCAAGGCCCAGGGGGATGTACGAGCAGTACTTC. Based on the CDR3 plus reference TRBV2 and TRBJ2-7, the full variable domain is EPEVTQTPSHQVTQMGQEVILRCVPISNHLYFYWYRQILGQKVEFLVSFYNNEISEKSEIFDDQFSVERPDGSNFTLKIRSTKLEDSAMYFCAARPRGMYEQYFGPGTRLTVT.

The V gene is TRBV19, the J gene TRBJ2-3; 7 bases are shared with TRBD2. CDR3 size: 17 residues. Germline V gene data show CDR1 as LNHDA and CDR2 as SQIVND (reference sequence). The V segment lost 4 bases and the J segment 0 bases; nucleotides outside the gene matches: 10. The CDR3 nucleotides are TGTGCCAGTAGTAACCTCAGACCGACTAGCAGCACAGATACGCAGTATTTT. Residues: CASSNLRPTSSTDTQYF.

The V call is TRBV6-5, the J call TRBJ1-1; 9 positions agree with TRBD1. The V segment lost 6 bases and the J segment 5 bases; nucleotides outside the gene matches: 7. Germline CDR1 MNHEY, CDR2 SVGAGI. This CDR3 is 14 amino acids long. CDR3 amino acids: CASRGTGIRTEAFF. The CDR3, as DNA: TGTGCCAGCAGAGGGACAGGGATCCGAACTGAAGCTTTCTTT.

The V and J genes are TRBV6-5 and TRBJ2-7; weak D call: TRBD1 (6 bases). The V end lost 5 bases, the J end lost 3 bases, and 17 bases lay between the germline ends. Per germline, CDR1 MNHEY and CDR2 SVGAGI. The CDR3 contains 15 residues. DNA for the CDR3: TGTGCCAGCAGTCAGACCGGGACACCCCACTACGAGCAGTACTTC. Translated: CASSQTGTPHYEQYF.

This clone appeared a single time. This specimen includes other DNA sequences encoding the same CDR3. The rearrangement joins TRBV2 to TRBJ1-2, with D uncertain. This CDR3 spans 13 amino acids. V lost 1 base and J lost 5, with 8 bases in between. Germline V CDR1 and CDR2: SNHLY, FYNNEI. CDR3 coding DNA: TGTGCCAGCAGTGAAGGCCCAGGTTATGGCTACACCTTC. This translates into CASSEGPGYGYTF.